This T cell receptor beta chain is drawn from a study of CD8 T cells in Susac syndrome. Study-level background: There were Susac syndrome patients who were therapy-naive at blood draw, others on corticosteroids, and others on intravenous immunoglobulin alone. Study-level results: Where Susac syndrome CD4+ T cell repertoires were concerned, no clonal expansion was evident.

The CDR3 is made up of 14 amino acids. V lost 5 bases and J 6 bases, leaving 13 bases between the germline ends. As to this clonotype: No antigen is known for it.

cDNA came from about 0.5 to 1 ug RNA primed by random hexamers. The method of amplification for TCR beta CDR3 was immunoSEQ multiplex PCR, covering 54 Vbeta and 13 Jbeta. TCRdb redid the calling of the immunoSEQ multiplex PCR reads with MiXCR, one entry per CDR3 protein. The table includes roughly 160,000 distinct CDR3 sequences, roughly 95% detected once. The sequencing sample was made of CD4+ T cells from PBMCs. This chain uses TRBV12-3 or TRBV12-4 with TRBJ2-2, with a weak D call TRBD2 (6 bases). The TCR originated in a human donor with Susac syndrome. The CDR3 DNA follows: TGTGCCAGCAGTACGGGCGGGGCCCCCGGGGAGCTGTTTTTT. Its protein is CASSTGGAPGELFF.